This T cell receptor (beta chain) emerged from a study of T cells expressing NK-cell markers. Researchers built TCR beta cDNA using 5'RACE template switching with UMIs. No DNA is given; TCRdb re-called the 5' RACE reads and lists each CDR3 protein once. In all, the sample yields 200,000 to 300,000 distinct CDR3 sequences. The CDR3 is 13 amino acids. Germline loops: CDR1 SNHLY, CDR2 FYNNEI. This chain links TRBV2 with TRBJ1-4; checking the TCRdb D call of TRBD1 is not possible without DNA. Sequencing was performed on blood T cells: a sorted CD56 or NKG2C T cell subset, CD4+ or CD8+ T cells, or bulk PBMC T cells (not recorded which). This receptor was identified in a woman aged 18-70 years in good health. CDR3: CASTPQRNEKLFF.